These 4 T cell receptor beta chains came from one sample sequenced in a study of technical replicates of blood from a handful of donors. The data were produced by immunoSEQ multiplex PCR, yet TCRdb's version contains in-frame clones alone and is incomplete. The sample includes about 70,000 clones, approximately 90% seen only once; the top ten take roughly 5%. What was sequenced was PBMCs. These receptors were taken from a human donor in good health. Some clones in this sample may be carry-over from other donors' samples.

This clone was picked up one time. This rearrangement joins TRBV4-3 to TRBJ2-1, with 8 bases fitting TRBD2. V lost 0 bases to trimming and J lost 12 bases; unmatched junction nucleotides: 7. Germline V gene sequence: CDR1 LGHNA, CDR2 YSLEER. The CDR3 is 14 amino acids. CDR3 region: CASSQDRSGGSQFF. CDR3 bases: TGCGCCAGCAGCCAAGATCGCAGCGGGGGATCGCAGTTCTTC.

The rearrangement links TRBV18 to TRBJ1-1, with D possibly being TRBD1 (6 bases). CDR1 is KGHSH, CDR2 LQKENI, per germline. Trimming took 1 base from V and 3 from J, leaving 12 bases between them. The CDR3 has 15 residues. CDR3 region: CASSPQDSGDTEAFF. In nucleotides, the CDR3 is TGTGCCAGCTCACCACAGGACAGTGGGGACACTGAAGCTTTCTTT. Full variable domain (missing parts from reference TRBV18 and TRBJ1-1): NAGVMQNPRHLVRRRGQEARLRCSPMKGHSHVYWYRQLPEEGLKFMVYLQKENIIDESGMPKERFSAEFPKEGPSILRIQQVVRGDSAAYFCASSPQDSGDTEAFFGQGTRLTVV.

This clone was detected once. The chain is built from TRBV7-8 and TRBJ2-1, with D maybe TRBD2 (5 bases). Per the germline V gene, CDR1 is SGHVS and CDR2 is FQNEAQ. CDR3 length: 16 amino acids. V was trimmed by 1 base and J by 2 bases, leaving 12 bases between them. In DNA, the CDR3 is TGTGCCAGCAGCTTAGGAGGGCGAAATGCCTACAATGAGCAGTTCTTC. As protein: CASSLGGRNAYNEQFF.

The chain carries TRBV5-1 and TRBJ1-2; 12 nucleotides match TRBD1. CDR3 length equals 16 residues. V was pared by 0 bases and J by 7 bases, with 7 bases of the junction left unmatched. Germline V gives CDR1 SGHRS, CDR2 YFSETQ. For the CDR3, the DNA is TGCGCCAGCAGCTTGGCCGGGACAGGGGGCTTGGGTGGCTACACCTTC. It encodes CASSLAGTGGLGGYTF.